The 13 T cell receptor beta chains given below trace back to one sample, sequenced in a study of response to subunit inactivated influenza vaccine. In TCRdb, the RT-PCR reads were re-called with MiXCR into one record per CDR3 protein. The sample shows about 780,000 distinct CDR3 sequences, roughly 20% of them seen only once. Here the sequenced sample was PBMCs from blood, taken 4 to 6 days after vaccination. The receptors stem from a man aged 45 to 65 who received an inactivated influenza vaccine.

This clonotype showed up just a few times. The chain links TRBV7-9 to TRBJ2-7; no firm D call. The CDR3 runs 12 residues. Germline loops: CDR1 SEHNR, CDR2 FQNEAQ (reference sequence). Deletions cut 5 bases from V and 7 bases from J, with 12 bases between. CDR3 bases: TGTGCCAGCAGCCCAGAGATGGTGGAGCAGTACTTC. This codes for CASSPEMVEQYF.

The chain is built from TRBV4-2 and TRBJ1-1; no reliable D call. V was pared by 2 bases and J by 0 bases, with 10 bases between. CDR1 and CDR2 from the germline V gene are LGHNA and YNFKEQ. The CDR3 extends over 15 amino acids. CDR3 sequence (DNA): TGTGCCAGCAGCCAAACGGCAATAGTGAACACTGAAGCTTTCTTT. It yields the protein CASSQTAIVNTEAFF.

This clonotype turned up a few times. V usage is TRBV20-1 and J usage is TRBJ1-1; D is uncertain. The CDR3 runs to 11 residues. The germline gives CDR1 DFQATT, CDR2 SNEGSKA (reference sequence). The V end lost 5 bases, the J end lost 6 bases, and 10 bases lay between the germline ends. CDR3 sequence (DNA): TGCAGTGCTCCTATCGGGGCTGAAGCTTTCTTT. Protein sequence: CSAPIGAEAFF.

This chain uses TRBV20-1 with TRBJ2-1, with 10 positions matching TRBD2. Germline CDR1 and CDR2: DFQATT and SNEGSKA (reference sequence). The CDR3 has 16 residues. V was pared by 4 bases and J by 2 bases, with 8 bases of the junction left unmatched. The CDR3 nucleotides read TGCAGTGCTATAAAGCGGGAGGGATCTACCTACAATGAGCAGTTCTTC. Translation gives CSAIKREGSTYNEQFF.

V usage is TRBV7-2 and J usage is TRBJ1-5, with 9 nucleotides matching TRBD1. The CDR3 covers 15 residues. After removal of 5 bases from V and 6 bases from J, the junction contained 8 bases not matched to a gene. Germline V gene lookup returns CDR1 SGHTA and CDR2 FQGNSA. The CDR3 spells CASSPGTGYIQPQHF. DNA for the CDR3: TGTGCCAGCAGCCCAGGGACAGGGTATATTCAGCCCCAGCATTTT.

CDR3 sequence: CSGGQGGTQYF. Written as DNA, the CDR3 is TGCAGCGGGGGACAGGGCGGGACCCAGTACTTC. This chain connects TRBV29-1 to TRBJ2-5, with TRBD1 identical over 9 bases. V shed 7 bases, J shed 7 bases, and the junction held 4 bases outside the gene matches. Germline V gene lookup returns CDR1 SQVTM and CDR2 ANQGSEA. This CDR3 has 11 amino acids. Full variable domain (remainder filled in from reference TRBV29-1 and TRBJ2-5): SAVISQKPSRDICQRGTSLTIQCQVDSQVTMMFWYRQQPGQSLTLIATANQGSEATYESGFVIDKFPISRPNLTFSTLTVSNMSPEDSSIYLCSGGQGGTQYFGPGTRLLVL.

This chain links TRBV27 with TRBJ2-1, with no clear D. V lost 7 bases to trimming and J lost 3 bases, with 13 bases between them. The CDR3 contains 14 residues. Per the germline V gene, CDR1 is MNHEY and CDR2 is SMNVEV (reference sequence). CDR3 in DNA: TGTGCCAGCATGGCCCGGGCCAACTACAATGAGCAGTTCTTC. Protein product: CASMARANYNEQFF.

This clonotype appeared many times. The DNA for the CDR3 is TGTGCCATCAGTGAGTGGGGTAAAGAAGGAGCTTTCTTT. It encodes CAISEWGKEGAFF. The chain employs TRBV10-3 and TRBJ1-1; D unclear. Between the trimmed V and J ends, which lost 1 base and 10 bases, there was a span of 13 bases. This CDR3 region has 13 residues. Germline V gene sequence: CDR1 ENHRY, CDR2 SYGVKD.

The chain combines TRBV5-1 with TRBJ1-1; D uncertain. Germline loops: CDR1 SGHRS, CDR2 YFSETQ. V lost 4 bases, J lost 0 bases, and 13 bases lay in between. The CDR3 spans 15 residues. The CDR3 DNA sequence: TGCGCCAGCAGCACCAATAAGCTAGTGAACACTGAAGCTTTCTTT. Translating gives CASSTNKLVNTEAFF.

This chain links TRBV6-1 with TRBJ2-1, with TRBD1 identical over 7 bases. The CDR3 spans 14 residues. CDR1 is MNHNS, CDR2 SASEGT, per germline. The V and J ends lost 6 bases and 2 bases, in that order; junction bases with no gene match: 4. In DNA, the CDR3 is TGTGCCAGCAGGTCCGGGACAGCCTACAATGAGCAGTTCTTC. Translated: CASRSGTAYNEQFF.

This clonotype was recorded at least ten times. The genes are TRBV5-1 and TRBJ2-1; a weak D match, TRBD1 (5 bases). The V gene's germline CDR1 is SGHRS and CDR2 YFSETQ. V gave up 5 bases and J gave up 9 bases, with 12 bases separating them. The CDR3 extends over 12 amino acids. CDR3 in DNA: TGCGCCAGCAGTACAGACAGTAGTGAGCAGTTCTTC. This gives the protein CASSTDSSEQFF.

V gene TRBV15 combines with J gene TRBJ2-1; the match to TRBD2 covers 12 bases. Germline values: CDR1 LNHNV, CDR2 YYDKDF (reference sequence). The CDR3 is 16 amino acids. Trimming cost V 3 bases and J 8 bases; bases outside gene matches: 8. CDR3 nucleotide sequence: TGTGCCACCAGCAGGAGCCTAGCGGGGGGGCAAGATGAGCAGTTCTTC. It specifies CATSRSLAGGQDEQFF.

The CDR3, as DNA: TGCAGTGCTAGCGGTCTAGCCAGAGATACGCAGTATTTT. This gives the protein CSASGLARDTQYF. The chain couples TRBV20-1 to TRBJ2-3; a possible D gene is TRBD2 (5 bases). In germline, CDR1 is DFQATT, CDR2 SNEGSKA (reference sequence). This CDR3 comprises 13 residues. Trimming shortened V by 3 bases and J by 5 bases, and 12 bases separated the two germline ends.